What follows describes a single TCR beta chain. The antigen is undetermined. These data belong to a study of cytomegalovirus exposure and HLA in healthy donors. This CDR3 has 14 residues. The germline V gene encodes CDR1 MNHNY and CDR2 SVGAGI (reference sequence). J was trimmed by 2 bases and V by 5 bases; bases with no gene match: 5. Broader study findings: Within the data, a cluster of highly shared sequence variants was likely a sequencing artifact.

PCR used 60 Vbeta primers and 13 Jbeta primers. Using immunoSEQ multiplex PCR, the repertoire was profiled, and TCRdb retains in-frame clones only, with some absent. The sample records about 150,000 clones, 65% to 85% being singletons. The source is a woman in her thirties or forties in good health and CMV-seropositive. Sequenced material: PBMCs. The rearrangement joins TRBV6-6 to TRBJ1-1; 7 nucleotides match TRBD1. CDR3: CASSPRDSNTEAFF. The CDR3 coding sequence is TGTGCCAGCAGTCCCCGGGACAGCAACACTGAAGCTTTCTTT.